This is a list of T cell receptor beta chains from one sample in a study of T cells in Graves' hyperthyroidism and ophthalmopathy. TCRdb ran MiXCR on the multiplex PCR reads and lists one entry per CDR3 protein. The table includes about 98,000 distinct CDR3 sequences, roughly 40% detected once. The specimen was peripheral blood or thyroid tissue (not recorded which). Receptors originate from a woman in her 30s with Graves' hyperthyroidism. Both conserved end residues are trimmed from each CDR3.

TRBJ1-1 | TRBV7-8 | ASSLKLVGGYKKAF
TRBJ2-2 | TRBV15 | ATSGGTGIGELF
TRBJ2-7 | TRBV10-2 | ASTLAGGYEQY
TRBJ2-5 | TRBV7-2 | ASSQEQQETQY
TRBJ2-5 | TRBV5-4 | ASSGGRGMETQY
TRBJ1-4 | TRBV29-1 | SVIGQGGYEKLF
TRBJ2-3 | TRBV14 | ASSQDYTQY
TRBJ1-2 | TRBV2 | ASIGTGPTDGYT
TRBJ2-7 | TRBV6-6 | ASSQRVEQY
TRBJ2-7 | TRBV5-4 | ASSFRDRVIYEQY
TRBJ2-6 | TRBV9 | ASSVGANVLT
TRBJ1-2 | TRBV3-1 | ASSQGGYT
TRBJ2-2 | TRBV7-3 | ASSGGTSDTGELF
TRBJ1-1 | TRBV20-1 | SATAVMNTEAF
TRBJ2-7 | TRBV7-2 | ASSLRALASGSSYEQY
TRBJ1-1 | TRBV7-6 | ASSPDSGEAF
TRBJ2-7 | TRBV7-2 | ASSHATSGAYEQY
TRBJ2-7 | TRBV27 | ASSLRGNYEQY
TRBJ1-4 | TRBV18 | ASSPDRVEEKLF
TRBJ1-3 | TRBV28 | ASSLTGLGNTIY
TRBJ2-7 | TRBV20-1 | SAWDRGSEQY
TRBJ2-5 | TRBV2 | ASSPRDLYSTETQY
TRBJ2-1 | TRBV7-9 | ASSFGGTSYNEQF
TRBJ2-5 | TRBV7-9 | ASRPGTVQETQY
TRBJ2-2 | TRBV18 | ASSPQVNTGELF
TRBJ2-2 | TRBV5-1 | ASSRYTGQSGNTGELF
TRBJ1-1 | TRBV25-1 | ASSLGTGFEAF
TRBJ2-6 | TRBV15 | ATSSPGQGFGANVLT
TRBJ2-7 | TRBV2 | ASMRPMGTDEQY
TRBJ2-5 | TRBV20-1 | SGREAQETQY
TRBJ2-3 | TRBV7-2 | ASSSWAALTDTQY